Sequencing of this T cell receptor (beta chain) was carried out in a study of blood T cell repertoires in COVID-19. The overall study: COVID-19 samples, acute and convalescent, were from the United States, Italy and Spain. PBMCs, B-cell-depleted T cells, or T cells provided the cDNA or gDNA that made up the material.

Authors' analysis steps: Reference gene primer amplification gave nucleated cell count estimates. Sequencing was performed with immunoSEQ multiplex PCR; in TCRdb, only in-frame clones are kept and a portion is missing. That table is the source of V, J and clone size, and D and trimming were worked out from the DNA. Of 55,000 or so clones detected, approximately 86% appear once; the ten largest clones hold roughly 3.6%. During active infection, Seattle patients enrolled and were then monitored through disease. The specimen sequenced was peripheral blood. This receptor was taken from a man aged 35 to 55 with COVID-19, enrolled during active disease.

The CDR3 DNA follows: TGTGCCAGCAGCGCCGCTAGCGGGAACCCCTATTTAGCCAAAAACATTCAGTACTTC. This gives the protein CASSAASGNPYLAKNIQYF. The V call is TRBV11-2, the J call TRBJ2-4, with 9 bases lining up with TRBD2. The CDR3 length is 19 residues. Trimming at V came to 5 bases and at J to 0 bases, leaving 14 bases not matched to a gene. Germline CDR1 SGHAT, CDR2 FQNNGV.